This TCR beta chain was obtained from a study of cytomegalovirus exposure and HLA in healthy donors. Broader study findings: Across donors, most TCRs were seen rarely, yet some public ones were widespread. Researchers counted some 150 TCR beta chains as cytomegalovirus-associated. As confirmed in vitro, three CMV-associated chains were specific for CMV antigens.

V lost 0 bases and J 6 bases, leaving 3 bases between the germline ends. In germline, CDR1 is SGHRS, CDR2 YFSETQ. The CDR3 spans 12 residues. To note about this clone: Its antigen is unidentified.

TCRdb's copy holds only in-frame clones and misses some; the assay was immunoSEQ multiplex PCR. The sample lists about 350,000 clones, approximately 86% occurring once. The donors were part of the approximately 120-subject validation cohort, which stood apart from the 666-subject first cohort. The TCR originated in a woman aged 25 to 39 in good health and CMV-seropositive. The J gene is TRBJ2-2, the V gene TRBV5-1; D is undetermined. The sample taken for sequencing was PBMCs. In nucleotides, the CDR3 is TGCGCCAGCAGCTTGGTTTCCGGGGAGCTGTTTTTT. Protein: CASSLVSGELFF.